This passage covers 14 T cell receptor beta chains from one sample sequenced in a study of blood T cell repertoires in COVID-19. The assay was immunoSEQ multiplex PCR, and TCRdb's table has in-frame clones only and misses some. The sample includes about 160,000 clones, 80% of them seen just once. Sequenced material: PBMCs or T cells enriched from blood (not recorded which). These receptors came from a woman aged 55-70 years who had recovered from COVID-19.

The rearrangement uses TRBV11-3 and TRBJ2-2; 7 bases line up with TRBD1. CDR1 SGHNT and CDR2 YENEEA come from the germline V gene. V trimming: 4 bases; J trimming: 2 bases; junction bases outside the gene matches: 4. The CDR3 runs 15 residues. The CDR3 DNA reads TGTGCCAGCAGCTACAGGGGAACTAACACCGGGGAGCTGTTTTTT. This encodes CASSYRGTNTGELFF.

The V gene is TRBV2, the J gene TRBJ1-5, with a tentative D call TRBD1 (5 bases). The CDR3 is 14 residues long. Germline V gene sequence: CDR1 SNHLY, CDR2 FYNNEI. The V end was cut by 3 bases, the J end by 6 bases, with 12 bases between. For the CDR3, the DNA is TGTGCCAGCAGTGAGGGGGGATCTATTCAGCCCCAGCATTTT. Protein: CASSEGGSIQPQHF.

This clone appeared a few times. Distinct nucleotide sequences in the sample also encode this CDR3. V and J are TRBV27 and TRBJ2-1; no clear D. The CDR3 extends over 14 amino acids. Trimming cost V 4 bases and J 1 base, with 8 bases left between them. Germline V gene sequence: CDR1 MNHEY, CDR2 SMNVEV (reference sequence). The CDR3 coding sequence is TGTGCCAGCAGTTCTGGCGGATCCTACAATGAGCAGTTCTTC. Translated: CASSSGGSYNEQFF.

Only one count was recorded for this clone. This chain uses TRBV5-5 with TRBJ1-2, with 11 bases aligning to TRBD1. Germline V CDR1 and CDR2: SGHKS, YYEKEE (reference sequence). The CDR3 spans 16 residues. V lost 5 bases to trimming and J lost 4 bases; unmatched junction nucleotides: 10. CDR3 in amino acids: CASSSTGQGAGYGYTF. The CDR3 DNA is TGTGCCAGCAGTTCCACTGGACAGGGGGCGGGCTATGGCTACACCTTC.

V is TRBV4-2 and J is TRBJ1-5; D unresolved. Trimming took 5 bases from V and 8 from J, leaving 19 bases between them. This CDR3 contains 15 residues. Germline assignment: CDR1 LGHNA and CDR2 YNFKEQ. The CDR3 DNA reads as TGTGCCAGCAGCTTCTGGGGAGAGTCCGCGAAGCCCCAGCATTTT. Its translation is CASSFWGESAKPQHF.

This clone was counted a few times. The J gene is TRBJ2-6, the V gene TRBV18; maybe TRBD2 (6 bases). This CDR3 contains 17 residues. Germline lookup yields CDR1 KGHSH and CDR2 LQKENI. With 2 bases removed from V and 2 bases from J, the gap between germline ends came to 13 bases. The chain's CDR3 is CASSPLGGSAGANVLTF. CDR3 DNA: TGTGCCAGCTCACCATTGGGGGGATCGGCTGGGGCCAACGTCCTGACTTTC.

The chain combines TRBV5-6 with TRBJ2-7; D gene ambiguous. The CDR3 is 12 amino acids. V dropped 1 base and J dropped 6 bases, with 8 bases sitting between them. The germline V gene encodes CDR1 SGHDT and CDR2 YYEEEE. CDR3 protein: CASSLRALEQYF. Here the CDR3 DNA reads TGTGCCAGCAGCTTGAGAGCTCTCGAGCAGTACTTC.

The rearrangement uses TRBV9 and TRBJ2-3, with 11 bases fitting TRBD2. Per the germline V gene, CDR1 is SGDLS and CDR2 is YYNGEE. V lost 2 bases and J lost 7; bases outside the gene matches: 6. This CDR3 region has 15 residues. The CDR3 reads CASSVVAGGPYTQYF. CDR3 coding DNA: TGTGCCAGCAGCGTCGTAGCGGGGGGGCCCTATACGCAGTATTTT.

The chain uses TRBV18 and TRBJ1-2; the D gene is possibly TRBD1 (6 bases). Trimming removed 6 bases from V and 0 bases from J, with 11 bases in between. This CDR3 spans 14 amino acids. From germline, CDR1 is KGHSH and CDR2 LQKENI. CDR3 nucleotide sequence: TGTGCCAGCTCCCAACAGGGAACTAACTATGGCTACACCTTC. Translation: CASSQQGTNYGYTF.

The chain is built from TRBV2 and TRBJ1-3, with D possibly being TRBD1 (6 bases). CDR3 length equals 15 residues. CDR1 and CDR2 (germline): SNHLY, FYNNEI. V lost 3 bases, J lost 2 bases, and 11 bases lay in between. CDR3 region: CASSEDRIAGNTIYF. The CDR3 coding sequence is TGTGCCAGCAGTGAGGACAGAATTGCTGGAAACACCATATATTTT.

The V and J genes are TRBV30 and TRBJ2-1, with 12 bases matching TRBD2. CDR3 size: 16 residues. Per germline, CDR1 GTSNPN and CDR2 SVGIG (reference sequence). V gave up 8 bases and J gave up 0 bases; unmatched junction bases: 8. CDR3 coding DNA: TGTGCCCTGACTAGCGGGGGATTATTCTCCTACAATGAGCAGTTCTTC. Amino acid sequence: CALTSGGLFSYNEQFF.

As DNA, the CDR3 is TGCGCCAGCAGCCAAGAGCGTTACGGGGACAGGGCCTACGAGCAGTACTTC. This codes for CASSQERYGDRAYEQYF. The chain uses TRBV4-1 and TRBJ2-7, with 9 bases fitting TRBD1. The germline CDR1 and CDR2 sequences are MGHRA and YSYEKL. This CDR3 contains 17 residues. The ends lost 0 bases at V and 2 bases at J; junction bases unmatched: 8.

The rearrangement links TRBV14 to TRBJ1-1, with no clear D. CDR3 length: 11 amino acids. Looked up from germline, CDR1 is SGHDN and CDR2 is FVKESK. Trimming pared 5 bases from V and 9 bases from J, leaving 10 bases between. CDR3 in amino acids: CASSSQLKAFF. The CDR3 coding sequence is TGTGCCAGCAGCTCACAGTTGAAAGCTTTCTTT.

The chain has TRBV30 and TRBJ1-1; D remains unclear. The V gene's germline CDR1 is GTSNPN and CDR2 SVGIG (reference sequence). Between the trimmed V and J ends, which lost 1 base and 4 bases, there was a span of 4 bases. This CDR3 is 11 amino acids long. For the CDR3, the DNA is TGTGCCTGGAGTGACTTCACTGAAGCTTTCTTT. This sequence encodes CAWSDFTEAFF. The full variable domain, in which reference TRBV30 and TRBJ1-1 provide the parts outside the CDR3, is SQTIHQWPATLVQPVGSPLSLECTVEGTSNPNLYWYRQAAGRGLQLLFYSVGIGQISSEVPQNLSASRPQDRQFILSSKKLLLSDSGFYLCAWSDFTEAFFGQGTRLTVV.